This entry lists 9 T cell receptor beta chains sequenced from one sample in a study of control samples from healthy donors and cancer patients. Clones were sequenced by immunoSEQ multiplex PCR, and TCRdb holds only the in-frame ones, with some missing. The profile shows roughly 63,000 clones, roughly 89% of them singletons. Source material: PBMCs. The receptors derive from a man aged 55 to 70 with colorectal cancer.

The CDR3 DNA reads TGCAGTGCTAGACAGGGCTACGAGCAGTACTTC. Its translation: CSARQGYEQYF. This rearrangement joins TRBV20-1 to TRBJ2-7; D might be TRBD1 (5 bases). The CDR3 sequence is 11 residues long. Trimming took 2 bases from V and 3 from J, leaving 5 bases between them. Germline lookup yields CDR1 DFQATT and CDR2 SNEGSKA (reference sequence).

The gene calls are TRBV4-2 and TRBJ1-2, with TRBD1 as a possible D gene (5 bases). CDR1 LGHNA and CDR2 YNFKEQ come from the germline V gene. The CDR3 sequence is 16 residues long. With 1 base removed from V and 4 bases from J, the gap between germline ends came to 16 bases. CDR3: CASSQATSGPPYGYTF. DNA of the CDR3: TGTGCCAGCAGCCAAGCGACCTCAGGGCCCCCCTATGGCTACACCTTC.

This clone was found once. The chain couples TRBV3-1 (or the pseudogene TRBV3-2) to TRBJ2-7; D tentatively fits TRBD1 or TRBD2 (5 bases each). The germline V and J ends were trimmed by 2 bases and 0 bases, with 11 bases remaining between them. The CDR3 has 15 residues. Germline V lookup: CDR1 LGHDT, CDR2 YNNKEL (reference sequence). The CDR3 coding sequence is TGTGCCAGCAGCCAATTCGGGACGGCCTCCTACGAGCAGTACTTC. Translating gives CASSQFGTASYEQYF.

The chain recombines TRBV11-2 with TRBJ1-1; D perhaps matches TRBD1 (5 bases). Deletions cut 0 bases from V and 0 bases from J, with 8 bases between. Germline loops: CDR1 SGHAT, CDR2 FQNNGV. There are 15 residues in the CDR3. The CDR3 sequence: CASSLEAGLNTEAFF. CDR3 DNA sequence: TGTGCCAGCAGCTTAGAGGCGGGACTGAACACTGAAGCTTTCTTT.

The chain uses TRBV4-1 and TRBJ1-3; D gene uncertain. CDR1 is MGHRA and CDR2 is YSYEKL in the germline V gene. The CDR3 runs to 16 residues. Trimming pared 0 bases from V and 2 bases from J, leaving 11 bases between. In nucleotides, the CDR3 is TGCGCCAGCAGCCAAGACCCCCCCGTAACTGGAAACACCATATATTTT. This sequence encodes CASSQDPPVTGNTIYF.

This chain uses TRBV30 with TRBJ1-4; a possible D gene is TRBD1 (6 bases). With 3 bases removed from V and 4 bases from J, the gap between germline ends came to 15 bases. This CDR3 region has 15 residues. Looked up from germline, CDR1 is GTSNPN and CDR2 is SVGIG (reference sequence). The CDR3 loop reads CAWRPTQGYNEKLFF. Written as DNA, the CDR3 is TGTGCCTGGAGGCCCACACAGGGTTATAATGAAAAACTGTTTTTT.

V and J are TRBV12-5 and TRBJ2-7, with D uncertain. V lost 4 bases, J lost 3 bases, and 4 bases lay in between. Looked up from germline, CDR1 is LGHNT and CDR2 is FRNRAP. The CDR3 spans 11 residues. In DNA, the CDR3 is TGTGCTAGTGGTTCGCACTACGAGCAGTACTTC. Its protein product is CASGSHYEQYF. The whole variable domain, remainder taken from reference TRBV12-5 and TRBJ2-7, is DARVTQTPRHKVTEMGQEVTMRCQPILGHNTVFWYRQTMMQGLELLAYFRNRAPLDDSGMPKDRFSAEMPDATLATLKIQPSEPRDSAVYFCASGSHYEQYFGPGTRLTVT.

The chain couples TRBV7-2 to TRBJ1-4, with D unclear. The CDR3 is 15 amino acids. The V gene lost 5 bases and the J gene lost 0 bases, with 10 bases spanning the gap. Germline V gene data show CDR1 as SGHTA and CDR2 as FQGNSA. The CDR3 here is CASSGGFATNEKLFF. The CDR3 DNA is TGTGCCAGCAGCGGAGGGTTTGCAACTAATGAAAAACTGTTTTTT.

The gene calls are TRBV9 and TRBJ1-5; a possible D gene is TRBD1 (6 bases). The germline V gene encodes CDR1 SGDLS and CDR2 YYNGEE. The CDR3 length is 15 residues. The V gene lost 0 bases and the J gene lost 4 bases, with 11 bases spanning the gap. The CDR3 coding sequence is TGTGCCAGCAGCGTAGGGGGGGCAGGTAATCAGCCCCAGCATTTT. Protein product: CASSVGGAGNQPQHF.